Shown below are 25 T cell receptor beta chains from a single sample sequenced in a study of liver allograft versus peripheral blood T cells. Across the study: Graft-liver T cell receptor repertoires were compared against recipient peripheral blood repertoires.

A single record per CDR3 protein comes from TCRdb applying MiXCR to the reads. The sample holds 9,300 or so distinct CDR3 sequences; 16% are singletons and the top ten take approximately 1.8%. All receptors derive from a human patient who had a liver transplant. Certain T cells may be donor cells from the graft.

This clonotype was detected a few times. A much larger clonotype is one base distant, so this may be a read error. CDR3 DNA sequence: TGTGCCAGCAGCTGGACAGTCTCTGGAAACACCATATATTTT. This codes for CASSWTVSGNTIYF. V and J are TRBV11-2 and TRBJ1-3; TRBD1 is a possible D gene (6 bases). This CDR3 has 14 residues. V lost 4 bases and J lost 0, with 7 bases in between. The germline V gene encodes CDR1 SGHAT and CDR2 FQNNGV. Combining the CDR3 with reference TRBV11-2 and TRBJ1-3 gives the whole variable domain EAGVAQSPRYKIIEKRQSVAFWCNPISGHATLYWYQQILGQGPKLLIQFQNNGVVDDSQLPKDRFSAERLKGVDSTLKIQPAKLEDSAVYLCASSWTVSGNTIYFGEGSWLTVV.

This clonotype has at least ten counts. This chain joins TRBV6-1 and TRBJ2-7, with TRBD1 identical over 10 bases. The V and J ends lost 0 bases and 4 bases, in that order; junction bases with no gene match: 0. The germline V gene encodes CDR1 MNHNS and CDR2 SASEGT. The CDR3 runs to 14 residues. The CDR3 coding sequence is TGTGCCAGCAGTGAAGCGGGACAGGGGTACGAGCAGTACTTC. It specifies CASSEAGQGYEQYF.

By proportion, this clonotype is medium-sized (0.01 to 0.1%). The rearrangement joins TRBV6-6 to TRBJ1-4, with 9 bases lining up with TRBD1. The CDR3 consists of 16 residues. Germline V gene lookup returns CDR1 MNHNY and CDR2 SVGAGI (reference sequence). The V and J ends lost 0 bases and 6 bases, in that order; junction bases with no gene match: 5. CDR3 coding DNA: TGTGCCAGCAGTTACTCGAGGGACAGGGTCGATGAAAAACTGTTTTTT. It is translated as CASSYSRDRVDEKLFF.

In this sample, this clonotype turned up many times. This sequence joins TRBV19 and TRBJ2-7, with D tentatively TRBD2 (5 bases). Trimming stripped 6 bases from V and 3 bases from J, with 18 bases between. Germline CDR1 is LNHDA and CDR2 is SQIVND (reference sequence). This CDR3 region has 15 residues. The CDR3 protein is CASSPQVGVIYEQYF. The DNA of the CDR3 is TGTGCCAGTAGCCCCCAGGTCGGGGTAATCTACGAGCAGTACTTC.

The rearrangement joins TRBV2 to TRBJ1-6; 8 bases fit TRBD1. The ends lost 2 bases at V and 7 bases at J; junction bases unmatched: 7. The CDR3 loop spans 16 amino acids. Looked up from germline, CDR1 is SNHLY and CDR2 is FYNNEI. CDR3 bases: TGTGCCAGCAGTGAATTAGGGACAGGACGCAATTCACCCCTCCACTTT. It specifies CASSELGTGRNSPLHF. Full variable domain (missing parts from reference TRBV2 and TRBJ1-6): EPEVTQTPSHQVTQMGQEVILRCVPISNHLYFYWYRQILGQKVEFLVSFYNNEISEKSEIFDDQFSVERPDGSNFTLKIRSTKLEDSAMYFCASSELGTGRNSPLHFGNGTRLTVT.

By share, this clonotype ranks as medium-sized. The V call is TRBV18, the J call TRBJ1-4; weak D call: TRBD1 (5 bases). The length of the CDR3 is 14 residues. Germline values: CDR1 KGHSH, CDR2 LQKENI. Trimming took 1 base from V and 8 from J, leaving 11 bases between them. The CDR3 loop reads CASSPRGGTEKLFF. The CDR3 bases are TGTGCCAGCTCACCACGGGGGGGAACCGAAAAACTGTTTTTT.

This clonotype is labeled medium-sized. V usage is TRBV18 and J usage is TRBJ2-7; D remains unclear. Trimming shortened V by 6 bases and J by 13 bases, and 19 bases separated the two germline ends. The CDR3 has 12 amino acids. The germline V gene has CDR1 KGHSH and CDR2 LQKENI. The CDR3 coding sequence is TGTGCCAGCTCTTCACCCGTAGGGCTTATTTACTTC. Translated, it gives CASSSPVGLIYF.

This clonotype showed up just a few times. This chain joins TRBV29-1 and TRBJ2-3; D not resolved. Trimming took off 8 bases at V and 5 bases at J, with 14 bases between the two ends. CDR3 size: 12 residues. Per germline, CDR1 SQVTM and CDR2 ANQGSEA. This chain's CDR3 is CSYYNLGDTQYF. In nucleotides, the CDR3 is TGCAGCTATTACAACCTTGGAGATACGCAGTATTTT.

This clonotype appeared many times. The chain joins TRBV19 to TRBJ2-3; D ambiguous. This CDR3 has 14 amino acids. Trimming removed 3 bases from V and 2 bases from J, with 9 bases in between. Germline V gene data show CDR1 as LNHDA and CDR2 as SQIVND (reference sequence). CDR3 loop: CASSMGRITDTQYF. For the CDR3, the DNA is TGTGCCAGTAGTATGGGCAGAATCACAGATACGCAGTATTTT.

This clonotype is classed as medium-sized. The CDR3 protein is CASSLAGGPIAGELFF. CDR3 DNA sequence: TGTGCCAGCAGCTTAGCGGGGGGGCCGATCGCCGGGGAGCTGTTTTTT. V is TRBV7-2 and J is TRBJ2-2; D is possibly TRBD2 (7 bases). CDR3 length: 16 amino acids. Trimming took off 0 bases at V and 6 bases at J, with 14 bases between the two ends. Per the germline V gene, CDR1 is SGHTA and CDR2 is FQGNSA.

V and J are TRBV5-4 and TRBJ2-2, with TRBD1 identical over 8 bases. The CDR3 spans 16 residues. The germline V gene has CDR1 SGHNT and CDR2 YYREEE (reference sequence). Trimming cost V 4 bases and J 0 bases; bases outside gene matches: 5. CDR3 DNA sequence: TGTGCCAGCAGCGGAGACAGGGGACCGAACACCGGGGAGCTGTTTTTT. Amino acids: CASSGDRGPNTGELFF.

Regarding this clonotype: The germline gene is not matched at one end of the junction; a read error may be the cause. The CDR3 coding sequence is TGTGTCAGCAGCCTGACAGGGGAATCACCCCTCCACTTT. Its translation: CVSSLTGESPLHF. The V and J genes are TRBV5-4 and TRBJ1-6; 8 positions agree with TRBD1. This CDR3 is 13 amino acids long. Germline CDR1 SGHNT, CDR2 YYREEE (reference sequence).

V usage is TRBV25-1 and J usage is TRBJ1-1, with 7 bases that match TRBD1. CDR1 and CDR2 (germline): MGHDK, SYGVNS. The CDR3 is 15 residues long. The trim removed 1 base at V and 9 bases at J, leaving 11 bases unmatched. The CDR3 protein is CASSEFNRTGIQAFF. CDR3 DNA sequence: TGTGCCAGCAGTGAATTTAATCGGACAGGAATTCAAGCTTTCTTT.

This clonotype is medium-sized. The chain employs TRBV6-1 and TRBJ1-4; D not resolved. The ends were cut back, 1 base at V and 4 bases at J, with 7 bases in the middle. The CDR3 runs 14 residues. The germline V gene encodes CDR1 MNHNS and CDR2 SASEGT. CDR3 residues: CASSEGAFNEKLFF. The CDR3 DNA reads TGTGCCAGCAGTGAAGGGGCCTTTAATGAAAAACTGTTTTTT.

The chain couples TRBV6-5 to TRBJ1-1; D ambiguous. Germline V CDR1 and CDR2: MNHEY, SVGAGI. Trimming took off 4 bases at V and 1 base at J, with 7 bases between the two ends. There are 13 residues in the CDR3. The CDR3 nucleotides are TGTGCCAGCAGTTTTTTACGGAACACTGAAGCTTTCTTT. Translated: CASSFLRNTEAFF.

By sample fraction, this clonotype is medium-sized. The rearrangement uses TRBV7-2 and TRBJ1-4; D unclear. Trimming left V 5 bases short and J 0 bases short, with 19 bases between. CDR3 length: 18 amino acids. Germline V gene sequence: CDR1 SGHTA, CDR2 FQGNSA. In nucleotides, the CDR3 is TGTGCCAGCAGCCCGAGCTCTTCCGGGCGCCCAACTAATGAAAAACTGTTTTTT. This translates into CASSPSSSGRPTNEKLFF.

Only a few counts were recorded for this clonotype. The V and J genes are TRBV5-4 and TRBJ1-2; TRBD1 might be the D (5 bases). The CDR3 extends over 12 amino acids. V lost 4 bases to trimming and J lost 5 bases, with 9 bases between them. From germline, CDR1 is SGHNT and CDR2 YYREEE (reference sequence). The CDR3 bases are TGTGCCAGCAGCCAAGACAGTTATGGCTACACCTTC. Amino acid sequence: CASSQDSYGYTF.

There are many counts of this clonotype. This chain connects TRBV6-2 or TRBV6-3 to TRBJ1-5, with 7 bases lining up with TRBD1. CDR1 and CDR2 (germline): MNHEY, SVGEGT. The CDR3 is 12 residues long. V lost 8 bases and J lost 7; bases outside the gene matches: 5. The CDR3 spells CASGTVHQPQHF. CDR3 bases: TGTGCCAGCGGGACAGTTCACCAGCCCCAGCATTTT.

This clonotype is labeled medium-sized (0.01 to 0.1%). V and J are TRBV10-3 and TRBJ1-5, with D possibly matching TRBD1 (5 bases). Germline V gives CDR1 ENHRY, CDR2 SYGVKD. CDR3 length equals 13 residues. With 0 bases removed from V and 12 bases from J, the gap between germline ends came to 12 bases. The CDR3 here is CAISESPQRGQHF. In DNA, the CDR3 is TGTGCCATCAGTGAGTCCCCCCAGAGGGGCCAGCATTTT.

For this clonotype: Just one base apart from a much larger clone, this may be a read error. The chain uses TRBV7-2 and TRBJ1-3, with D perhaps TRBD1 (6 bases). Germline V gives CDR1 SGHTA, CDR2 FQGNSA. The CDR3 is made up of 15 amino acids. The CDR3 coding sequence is TGTGTCAGCACCAAGACAGGCGGATCTGGAAACACCATATATTTT. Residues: CVSTKTGGSGNTIYF.

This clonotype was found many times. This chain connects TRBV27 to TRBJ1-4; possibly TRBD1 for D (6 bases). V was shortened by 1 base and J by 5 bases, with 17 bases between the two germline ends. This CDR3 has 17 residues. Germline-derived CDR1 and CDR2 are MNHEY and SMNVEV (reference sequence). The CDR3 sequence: CASSLFATGTQNEKLFF. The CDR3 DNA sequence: TGTGCCAGCAGTTTATTCGCGACCGGGACACAGAATGAAAAACTGTTTTTT.

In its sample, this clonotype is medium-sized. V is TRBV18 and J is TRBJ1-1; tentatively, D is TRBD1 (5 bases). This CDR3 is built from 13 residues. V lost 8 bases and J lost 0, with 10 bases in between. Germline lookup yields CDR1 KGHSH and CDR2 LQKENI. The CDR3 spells CASLQGVNTEAFF. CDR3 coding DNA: TGTGCCAGCCTTCAGGGTGTGAACACTGAAGCTTTCTTT.

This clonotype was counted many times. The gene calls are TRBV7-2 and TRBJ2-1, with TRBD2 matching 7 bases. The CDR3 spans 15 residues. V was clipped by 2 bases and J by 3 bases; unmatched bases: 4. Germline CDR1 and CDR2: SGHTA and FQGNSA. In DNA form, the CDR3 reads TGTGCCAGCAGCTTACTCAGCGGGGACTACAATGAGCAGTTCTTC. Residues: CASSLLSGDYNEQFF. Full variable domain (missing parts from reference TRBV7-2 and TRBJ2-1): GAGVSQSPSNKVTEKGKDVELRCDPISGHTALYWYRQSLGQGLEFLIYFQGNSAPDKSGLPSDRFSAERTGGSVSTLTIQRTQQEDSAVYLCASSLLSGDYNEQFFGPGTRLTVL.

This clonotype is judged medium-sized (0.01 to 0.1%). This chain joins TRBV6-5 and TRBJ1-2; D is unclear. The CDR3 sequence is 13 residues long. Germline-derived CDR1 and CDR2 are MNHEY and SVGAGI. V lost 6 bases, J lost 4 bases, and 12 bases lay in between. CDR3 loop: CASSSPGSYGYTF. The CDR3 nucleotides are TGTGCCAGCAGCTCTCCGGGAAGCTATGGCTACACCTTC.

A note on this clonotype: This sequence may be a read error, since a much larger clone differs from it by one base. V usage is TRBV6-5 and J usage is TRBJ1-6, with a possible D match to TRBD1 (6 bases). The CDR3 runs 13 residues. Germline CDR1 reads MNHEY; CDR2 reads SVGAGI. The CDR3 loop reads CGSSWATGNPLHF. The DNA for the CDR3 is TGTGGCAGCAGTTGGGCTACAGGGAATCCCCTCCACTTT.